This TCR beta chain was sequenced for a study of molecular identifiers for immune sequencing clone quantification (dated by TCRdb to the late 2010s). About the full investigation: For a replicate experiment, RNA from roughly 18,000 or 92,000 naive CD8 T cells was divided into five aliquots, of which four were sequenced. CD8 T cells were used in a methods study to benchmark molecular-identifier clustering-based TCR repertoire sequencing (MIDCIRS) and TCR RNA copy counting.

With regard to this clonotype: Its target antigen remains unknown. The record has no base qualities; no much larger clone is one base away.

Libraries of naive CD8 T cells were built from anywhere between about 20,000 and 1,000,000 sorted cells, with 10%, 30% or 50% of the purified RNA used. On a BD FACSAria II, naive CD8 T cells were FACS-sorted as CD8+CD4-CCR7+CD45RA+ and collected into RLT Plus buffer. Detection sensitivity was tested by spiking Jurkat RNA equal to roughly ten TCR copies' worth into samples containing about 20,000-1,000,000 naive CD8 T cells. Enrichment of CD8 T cells was performed with RosetteSep CD8+ T Cell Enrichment Cocktail and Ficoll-Paque, after which ACK red cell lysis was carried out. V lost 3 bases and J lost 8 bases; the stretch between them is 22 bases long. Counted from cysteine to phenylalanine, this CDR3 has 16 amino acids. Only the CDR3 part of the read is kept: 48 bases, read in frame from the first base. Library preparation used PCR. This sample was sequenced with a NextSeq 500. Preparation of bulk TCR libraries followed a previously described approach, with the TCR primers listed in Table S5. Purification of total RNA was performed with the Qiagen AllPrep DNA/RNA kit. Before analysis, reads from multiple sequencing runs of the same library were pooled. The paper's processing steps were these. Reads were retained only if their TCR constant sequence matched exactly, and those retained reads were trimmed to 150 nt and grouped according to their 12-nt molecular barcodes. Reads in each barcode group were sub-clustered using a 15% Levenshtein threshold, and a quality-weighted consensus sequence was built for each RNA molecule. Non-functional sequences were filtered out, along with any lower-count sequence sitting one edit away from another sequence. Based on fitting two negative binomial distributions, any barcode sub-cluster with under 20% of the maximum read count was discarded. TCRdb ran its own pipeline on the public reads, namely fastp trimming at Q25 and MiXCR clone calling, and kept in-frame beta chains. Records with the same CDR3 protein are collapsed into one entry carrying the most frequent genes and DNA. What appears here as the V and J calls and clone size reflects TCRdb's work, not the paper's. The sample includes approximately 590,000 distinct CDR3 sequences, with roughly 25% observed a single time. About 0.73% of the sample is held by the ten biggest clonotypes.

The study at large found these results: Modeling gave about three recovered TCR RNA copies per cell versus around 9.9 by digital PCR, implying approximately 30% capture efficiency. When barcode sub-clustering was omitted, TCR diversity was inflated by chimeric consensus sequences, with chimeras reaching as high as 47%. In CMV-specific effector cells, clones with more than 20 RNA copies contained over 97% of molecules, whereas in naive cells such clones contained under 1% of molecules. The naive libraries included spiked-in Jurkat TCR RNA (approximately ten copies' worth), and this RNA is not part of the donor repertoire. Even against a background of 850,000 to 1,000,000 naive CD8 T cells, spiked-in Jurkat TCR RNA amounting to a single cell's worth was reported to be detectable. Identical TCR molecules sharing a barcode could cause highly expanded clone sizes to be underestimated.

This receptor was identified in a human donor in good health. Some libraries in this study had Jurkat cell RNA spiked in. The rearranged chain carries TRBV12-3 or TRBV12-4 and TRBJ1-2, with TRBD1 tentatively as D gene (5 bases match). The source material was naive CD8+ T cells from blood, with Jurkat cell RNA spiked in. In the paper's terms, the cell subset or site label means: FACS-sorted CD8+CD4-CCR7+CD45RA+ naive T cells. The CDR3 protein sequence reads: CASSLGRAQGIRGYTF. At the DNA level, the sequence is TGTGCCAGCAGTTTGGGCCGGGCCCAGGGAATTCGAGGCTACACCTTC.